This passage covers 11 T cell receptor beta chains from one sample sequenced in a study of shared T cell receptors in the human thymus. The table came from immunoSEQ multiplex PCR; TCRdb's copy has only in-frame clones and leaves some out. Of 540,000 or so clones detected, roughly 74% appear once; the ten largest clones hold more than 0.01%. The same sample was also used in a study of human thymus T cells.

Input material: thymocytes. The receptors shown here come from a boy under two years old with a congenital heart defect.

The CDR3 DNA is TGCAGTAGCGCTCCCAGGGATGAGCAGTTCTTC. It encodes CSSAPRDEQFF. The rearrangement links TRBV20-1 to TRBJ2-1; tentatively, D is TRBD1 (5 bases). V lost 8 bases and J lost 8, with 13 bases in between. The CDR3 runs 11 residues. The germline V gene has CDR1 DFQATT and CDR2 SNEGSKA (reference sequence).

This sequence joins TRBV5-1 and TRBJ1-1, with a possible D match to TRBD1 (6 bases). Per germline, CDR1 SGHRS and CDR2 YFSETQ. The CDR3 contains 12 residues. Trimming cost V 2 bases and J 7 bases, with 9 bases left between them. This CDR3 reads CASSLRGGEAFF. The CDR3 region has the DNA TGCGCCAGCAGCTTAAGGGGGGGTGAAGCTTTCTTT.

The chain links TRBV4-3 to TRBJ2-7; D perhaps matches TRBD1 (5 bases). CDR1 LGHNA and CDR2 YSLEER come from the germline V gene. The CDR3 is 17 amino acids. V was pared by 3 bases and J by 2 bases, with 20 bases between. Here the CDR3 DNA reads TGCGCCAGCAGCCAGAAGTATCGGCAGGGAAGTCCCTACGAGCAGTACTTC. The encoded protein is CASSQKYRQGSPYEQYF.

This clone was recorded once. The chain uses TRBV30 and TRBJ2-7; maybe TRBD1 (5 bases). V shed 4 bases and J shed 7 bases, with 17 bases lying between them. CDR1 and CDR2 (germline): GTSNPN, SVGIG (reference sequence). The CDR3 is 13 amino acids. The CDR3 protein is CAWIGERGREQYF. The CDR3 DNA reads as TGTGCCTGGATAGGTGAAAGGGGTCGGGAGCAGTACTTC.

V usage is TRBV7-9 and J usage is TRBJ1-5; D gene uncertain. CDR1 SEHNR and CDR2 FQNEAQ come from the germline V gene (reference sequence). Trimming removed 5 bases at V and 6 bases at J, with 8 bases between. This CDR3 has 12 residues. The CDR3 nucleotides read TGTGCCAGCAGCCCCGGGTTTCAGCCCCAGCATTTT. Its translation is CASSPGFQPQHF.

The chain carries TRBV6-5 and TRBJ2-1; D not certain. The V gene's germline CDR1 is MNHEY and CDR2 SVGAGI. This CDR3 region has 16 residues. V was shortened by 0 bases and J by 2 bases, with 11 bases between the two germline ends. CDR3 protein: CASSYSNTGPYNEQFF. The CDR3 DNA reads TGTGCCAGCAGTTACTCGAACACGGGTCCCTACAATGAGCAGTTCTTC.

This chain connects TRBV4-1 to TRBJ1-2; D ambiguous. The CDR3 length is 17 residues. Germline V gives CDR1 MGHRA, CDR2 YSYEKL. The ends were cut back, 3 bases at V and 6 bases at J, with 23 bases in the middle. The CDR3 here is CASSQERRRFSPHGYTF. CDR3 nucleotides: TGCGCCAGCAGCCAGGAAAGGAGGCGGTTCTCCCCTCATGGCTACACCTTC.

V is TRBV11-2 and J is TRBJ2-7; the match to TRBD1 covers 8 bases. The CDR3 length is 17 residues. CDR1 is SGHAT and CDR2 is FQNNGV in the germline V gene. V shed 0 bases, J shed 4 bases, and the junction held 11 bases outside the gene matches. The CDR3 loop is CASSLEARSRGRYEQYF. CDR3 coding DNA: TGTGCCAGCAGCTTAGAGGCCCGGTCCAGGGGGCGGTACGAGCAGTACTTC.

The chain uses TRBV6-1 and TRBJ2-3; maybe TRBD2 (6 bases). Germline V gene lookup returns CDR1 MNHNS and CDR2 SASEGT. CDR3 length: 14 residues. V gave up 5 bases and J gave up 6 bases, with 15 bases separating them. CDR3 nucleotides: TGTGCCAGCAGTCAAGACACGGGGGTGGATACGCAGTATTTT. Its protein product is CASSQDTGVDTQYF.

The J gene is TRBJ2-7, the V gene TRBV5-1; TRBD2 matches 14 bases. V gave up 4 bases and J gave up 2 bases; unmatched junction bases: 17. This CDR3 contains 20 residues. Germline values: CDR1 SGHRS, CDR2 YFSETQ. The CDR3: CASSTEPPGLAGDRTYEQYF. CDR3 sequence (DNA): TGCGCCAGCAGCACGGAACCCCCGGGACTAGCGGGAGACCGAACCTACGAGCAGTACTTC.

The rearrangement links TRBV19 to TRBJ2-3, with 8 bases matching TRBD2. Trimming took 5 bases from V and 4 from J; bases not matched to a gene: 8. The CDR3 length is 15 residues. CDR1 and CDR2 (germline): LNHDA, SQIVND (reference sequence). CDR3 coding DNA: TGTGCCAGTAGTCTCCAGGGCGGGAGGCCAGATACGCAGTATTTT. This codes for CASSLQGGRPDTQYF.